This TCR beta chain is from a study of PD-1 blockade in classical Hodgkin lymphoma. For this clone: Its cognate antigen is unknown.

Broader study findings: By C4D1, diversity of CD4+ TCRs had risen significantly, whereas that of CD8+ TCRs had not. Newly diagnosed patients reportedly trailed healthy donors in baseline TCR diversity.

Every patient relapsed after autologous stem cell transplantation, and brentuximab vedotin exposure varied. Generated by immunoSEQ multiplex PCR, the TCRdb table keeps only in-frame clones and is missing some. Of about 13,000 clones in the sample, around 77% are singletons; the top ten hold around 27%. Unmatched junction bases numbered 10, after V lost 7 bases and J lost 6 bases. Looked up from germline, CDR1 is SQVTM and CDR2 is ANQGSEA. This CDR3 spans 13 amino acids. The TCR was taken from a human donor with classical Hodgkin lymphoma. V gene TRBV29-1 combines with J gene TRBJ1-2, with 8 positions matching TRBD1. This specimen was peripheral blood mononuclear cells (PBMCs), taken at baseline. CDR3 region: CSARQGSMHGYTF. CDR3 DNA sequence: TGCAGCGCTAGACAGGGGAGCATGCATGGCTACACCTTC.